This T cell receptor (beta chain) stems from a study of cytomegalovirus exposure and HLA in healthy donors. The PCR had 60 Vbeta and 13 Jbeta primers. Libraries were prepared by immunoSEQ multiplex PCR; TCRdb keeps only in-frame clonotypes and omits some of them. The table has 170,000 or so clones, around 81% seen once. CDR3 size: 14 residues. The germline V gene encodes CDR1 SGHTA and CDR2 FQGNSA. V lost 6 bases and J lost 6, with 18 bases in between. The sample was PBMCs. This TCR came from a woman between 25 and 40 years old in good health and CMV-seronegative. The chain uses TRBV7-2 and TRBJ2-7; weak D call: TRBD1 (5 bases). CDR3 DNA: TGTGCCAGCAGGCCATTAGAAAGGGGTTCCGAGCAGTACTTC. Its translation: CASRPLERGSEQYF.